Presented here are 9 T cell receptor beta chains from one specimen sequenced in a study of metastatic and nonmetastatic thyroid tumors. Ahead of thyroid surgery, no patient had received treatment of any kind. TCRdb re-called the PCR reads via MiXCR. The data hold about 13,000 clones, with around 23% observed a single time. The sequencing sample was made of blood. All receptors come from a female donor with papillary thyroid cancer or a benign thyroid nodule (not recorded which). Some clones in this sample may be carry-over from other donors' samples.

This clone was counted only a few times. Its ends do not fully match the called genes, so a read error is possible. This chain links TRBV20-1 with TRBJ1-6; D unclear. This CDR3 is 17 amino acids long. From germline, CDR1 is DFQATT and CDR2 SNEGSKA (reference sequence). The CDR3 is CSARDLGGMIGNSPLHF. The CDR3 DNA follows: TGCAGTGCTAGAGATCTCGGCGGCATGATAGGGAATTCGCCCCTCCACTTT.

The CDR3 here is CASSLVRLAYNEQFF. Here the CDR3 DNA reads TGCGCCAGCAGCTTGGTAAGGTTAGCTTACAATGAGCAGTTCTTC. The V gene is TRBV5-1, the J gene TRBJ2-1; D call uncertain. CDR1 is SGHRS and CDR2 is YFSETQ in the germline V gene. Between the trimmed V and J ends, which lost 0 bases and 4 bases, there was a span of 11 bases. This CDR3 is 15 amino acids long.

The rearrangement links TRBV2 to TRBJ1-1; weak D call: TRBD1 (6 bases). From germline, CDR1 is SNHLY and CDR2 FYNNEI. With 7 bases removed from V and 1 base from J, the gap between germline ends came to 22 bases. The CDR3 loop spans 17 amino acids. In DNA form, the CDR3 reads TGTGCCAGCAATCGGGCGACAGGTAGGCTTCCGAACACTGAAGCTTTCTTT. As protein: CASNRATGRLPNTEAFF. The full variable domain, rest sourced from reference TRBV2 and TRBJ1-1, is EPEVTQTPSHQVTQMGQEVILRCVPISNHLYFYWYRQILGQKVEFLVSFYNNEISEKSEIFDDQFSVERPDGSNFTLKIRSTKLEDSAMYFCASNRATGRLPNTEAFFGQGTRLTVV.

This chain uses TRBV28 with TRBJ2-1; 8 nucleotides line up with TRBD1. CDR1 and CDR2 from the germline V gene are MDHEN and SYDVKM. The V gene end was trimmed by 4 bases and the J gene end by 9 bases; junction bases not matched to a gene: 2. The length of the CDR3 is 12 residues. CDR3 sequence (DNA): TGTGCCAGCAGTTGGACAGGGTTTGAGCAGTTCTTC. The encoded protein is CASSWTGFEQFF.

In its sample, this clone was seen many times. V gene TRBV11-2 combines with J gene TRBJ2-3; no definite D call. V dropped 1 base and J dropped 1 base, with 3 bases sitting between them. This CDR3 is built from 13 residues. The germline CDR1 and CDR2 sequences are SGHAT and FQNNGV. The CDR3 loop reads CASSLGGTDTQYF. The DNA of the CDR3 is TGTGCCAGCAGCTTAGGGGGCACAGATACGCAGTATTTT. The whole variable domain, filled in from reference TRBV11-2 and TRBJ2-3, reads EAGVAQSPRYKIIEKRQSVAFWCNPISGHATLYWYQQILGQGPKLLIQFQNNGVVDDSQLPKDRFSAERLKGVDSTLKIQPAKLEDSAVYLCASSLGGTDTQYFGPGTRLTVL.

In this sample, this clone turned up many times. The chain couples TRBV7-9 to TRBJ1-1; 7 nucleotides line up with TRBD1. V dropped 4 bases and J dropped 2; count of bases not matched to a gene: 7. Germline values: CDR1 SEHNR, CDR2 FQNEAQ (reference sequence). CDR3 size: 15 residues. CDR3 sequence (DNA): TGTGCCAGCAGCTCCCAGGGGGGGATTAACACTGAAGCTTTCTTT. Its translation: CASSSQGGINTEAFF.

This clone has at least ten counts. The gene calls are TRBV3-1 and TRBJ1-6; D call uncertain. Between the trimmed V and J ends, which lost 7 bases and 9 bases, there was a span of 13 bases. The CDR3 sequence is 13 residues long. Germline lookup yields CDR1 LGHDT and CDR2 YNNKEL (reference sequence). CDR3 coding DNA: TGTGCCAGCAAGGGTGCGGAATTTTCACCCCTCCACTTT. Translation gives CASKGAEFSPLHF.

This clone was seen repeatedly, ten times or more. The chain couples TRBV20-1 to TRBJ1-2, with D unclear. The CDR3 runs 15 residues. The germline gives CDR1 DFQATT, CDR2 SNEGSKA (reference sequence). V gave up 1 base and J gave up 8 bases, with 20 bases separating them. DNA for the CDR3: TGCAGTGCTAGAGTCCGCCGGAGAGGTCTGGGGGGCTACACCTTC. Translated, it gives CSARVRRRGLGGYTF.

The CDR3 nucleotides are TGTGCCAGCAGCTCCGGACTAGCGGGGGAGGAGACCCAGTACTTC. Translation gives CASSSGLAGEETQYF. V and J are TRBV7-2 and TRBJ2-5; 13 bases are a match to TRBD2. V gave up 4 bases and J gave up 5 bases; unmatched junction bases: 4. Germline V lookup: CDR1 SGHTA, CDR2 FQGNSA. The CDR3 loop spans 15 amino acids.